This T cell receptor beta chain was obtained from a study of patients and donors after allogeneic stem cell transplantation. V lost 4 bases and J 5 bases, leaving 9 bases between the germline ends. The CDR3 loop spans 12 amino acids. The germline CDR1 and CDR2 sequences are SGHRS and YFSETQ. MiXCR, run by TCRdb on the RT-PCR reads, gives a single entry per CDR3 protein. The sample includes some 880,000 distinct CDR3 sequences, roughly 18% seen only once; the top ten take about 6%. The sequence came from a human donor who was either an allogeneic HSCT recipient or a stem cell or donor lymphocyte infusion donor (not recorded which). It is not recorded whose cells these are; they may come from a transplant donor. The specimen sequenced was blood, either unsorted or a sorted T cell fraction (not recorded which). This sequence joins TRBV5-1 and TRBJ1-1; no clear D gene. Written as DNA, the CDR3 is TGCGCCAGCAGCCGGACTCATACTGAAGCTTTCTTT. Amino acid sequence: CASSRTHTEAFF.